This TCR beta chain was identified in a study of identical twins. TCRdb itself ran the 5' RACE reads through MiXCR, one entry per CDR3 protein. The table lists 400,000 to 500,000 distinct CDR3 sequences, roughly an eighth of them singletons. This clonotype was counted at least ten times. V gave up 2 bases and J gave up 5 bases, with 7 bases separating them. Germline V lookup: CDR1 MNHEY, CDR2 SMNVEV (reference sequence). CDR3 size: 13 residues. The same data also contributed to another study, on yellow fever vaccine responses in identical twins.

The chain uses TRBV27 and TRBJ2-1; no clear D. Sequencing used CD4+ T cells sorted from blood. This sequence originates from a woman aged 18-29 years in good health. CDR3 amino acids: CASSLLVDNEQFF. CDR3 bases: TGTGCCAGCAGTTTACTAGTAGACAATGAGCAGTTCTTC.